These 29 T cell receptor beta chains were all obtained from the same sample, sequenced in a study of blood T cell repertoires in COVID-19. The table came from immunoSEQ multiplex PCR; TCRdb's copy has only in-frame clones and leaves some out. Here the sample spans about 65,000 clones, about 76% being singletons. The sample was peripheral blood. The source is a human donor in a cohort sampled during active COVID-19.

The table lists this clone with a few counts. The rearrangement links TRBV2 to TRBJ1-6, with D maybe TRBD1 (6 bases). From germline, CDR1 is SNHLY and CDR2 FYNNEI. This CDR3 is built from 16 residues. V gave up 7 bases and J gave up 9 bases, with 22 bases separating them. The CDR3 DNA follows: TGTGCCAGCAACTCTGGAATACAGGGTATATCTTCACCCCTCCACTTT. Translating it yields CASNSGIQGISSPLHF.

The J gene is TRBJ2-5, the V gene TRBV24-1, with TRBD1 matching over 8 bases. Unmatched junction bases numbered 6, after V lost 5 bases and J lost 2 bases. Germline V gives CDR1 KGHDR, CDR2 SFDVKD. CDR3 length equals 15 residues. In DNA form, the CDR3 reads TGTGCCACCAGTGGGGGCAGGGGGCGTCAAGAGACCCAGTACTTC. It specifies CATSGGRGRQETQYF.

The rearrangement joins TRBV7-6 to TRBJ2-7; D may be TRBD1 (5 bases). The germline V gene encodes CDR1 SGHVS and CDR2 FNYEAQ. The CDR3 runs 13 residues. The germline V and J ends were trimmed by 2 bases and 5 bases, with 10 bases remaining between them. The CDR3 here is CASSLWGGDEQYF. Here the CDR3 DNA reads TGTGCCAGCAGCTTATGGGGCGGTGACGAGCAGTACTTC.

CDR3 nucleotide sequence: TGTGCCATCAGTGGGTCTCAGAACACTGAAGCTTTCTTT. This encodes CAISGSQNTEAFF. The gene calls are TRBV10-3 and TRBJ1-1; D is uncertain. The germline V gene encodes CDR1 ENHRY and CDR2 SYGVKD. V lost 4 bases, J lost 1 base, and 7 bases lay in between. This CDR3 spans 13 amino acids.

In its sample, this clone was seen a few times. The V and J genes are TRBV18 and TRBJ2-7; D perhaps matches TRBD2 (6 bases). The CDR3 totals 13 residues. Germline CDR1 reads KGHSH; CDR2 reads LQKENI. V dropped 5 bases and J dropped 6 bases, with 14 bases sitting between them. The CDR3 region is CASSDGSLREQYF. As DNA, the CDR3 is TGTGCCAGCTCAGACGGGAGTCTGCGCGAGCAGTACTTC.

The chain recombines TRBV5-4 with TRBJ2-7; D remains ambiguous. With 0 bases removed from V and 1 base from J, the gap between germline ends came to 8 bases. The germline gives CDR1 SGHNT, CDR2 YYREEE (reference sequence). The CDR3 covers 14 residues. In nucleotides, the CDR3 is TGTGCCAGCAGCTTGGACAGTAGGTCCTACGAGCAGTACTTC. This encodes CASSLDSRSYEQYF.

The DNA of the CDR3 is TGCAGCCTTTCACCGGGACATTTCAATCATACGCAGTATTTT. This translates into CSLSPGHFNHTQYF. V is TRBV29-1 and J is TRBJ2-3; the D gene is possibly TRBD1 (6 bases). Trimming took 8 bases from V and 7 from J, leaving 22 bases between them. Germline CDR1 reads SQVTM; CDR2 reads ANQGSEA. The CDR3 covers 14 residues.

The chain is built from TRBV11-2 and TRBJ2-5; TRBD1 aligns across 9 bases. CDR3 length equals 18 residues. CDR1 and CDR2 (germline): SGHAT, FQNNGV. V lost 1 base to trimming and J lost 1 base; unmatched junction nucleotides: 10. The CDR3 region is CASSLGRRDRVGQETQYF. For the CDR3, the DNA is TGTGCCAGCAGCTTAGGACGGCGGGACAGGGTTGGCCAAGAGACCCAGTACTTC.

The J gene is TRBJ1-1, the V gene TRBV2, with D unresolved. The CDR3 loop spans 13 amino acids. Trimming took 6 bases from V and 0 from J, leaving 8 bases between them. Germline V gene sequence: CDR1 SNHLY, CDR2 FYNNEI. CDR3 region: CASRDTVNTEAFF. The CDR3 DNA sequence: TGTGCCAGCAGGGATACAGTGAACACTGAAGCTTTCTTT.

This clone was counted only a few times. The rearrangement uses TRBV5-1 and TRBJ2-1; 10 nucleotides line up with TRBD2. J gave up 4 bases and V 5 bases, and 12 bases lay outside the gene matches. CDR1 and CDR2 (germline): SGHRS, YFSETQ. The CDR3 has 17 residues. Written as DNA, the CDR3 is TGCGCCAGCAGTTATATCGGCCTAGCGGGAGTATACAATGAGCAGTTCTTC. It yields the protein CASSYIGLAGVYNEQFF. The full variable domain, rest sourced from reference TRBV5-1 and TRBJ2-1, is KAGVTQTPRYLIKTRGQQVTLSCSPISGHRSVSWYQQTPGQGLQFLFEYFSETQRNKGNFPGRFSGRQFSNSRSEMNVSTLELGDSALYLCASSYIGLAGVYNEQFFGPGTRLTVL.

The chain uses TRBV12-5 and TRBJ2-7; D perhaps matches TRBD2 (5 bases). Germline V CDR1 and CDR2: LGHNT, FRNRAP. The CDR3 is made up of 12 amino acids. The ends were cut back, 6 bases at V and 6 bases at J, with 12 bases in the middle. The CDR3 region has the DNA TGTGCTAGTGGCATACTAGAATTCGAGCAGTACTTC. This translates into CASGILEFEQYF.

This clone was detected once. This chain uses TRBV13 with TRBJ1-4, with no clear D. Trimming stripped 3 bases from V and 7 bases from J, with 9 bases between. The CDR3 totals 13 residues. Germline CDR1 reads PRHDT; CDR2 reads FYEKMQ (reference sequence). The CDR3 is CASSLGAGEKLFF. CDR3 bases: TGTGCCAGCAGCTTGGGAGCGGGTGAAAAACTGTTTTTT.

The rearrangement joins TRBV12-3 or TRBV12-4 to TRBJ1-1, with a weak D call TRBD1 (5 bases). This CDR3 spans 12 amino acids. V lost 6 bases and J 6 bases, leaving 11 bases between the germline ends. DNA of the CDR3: TGTGCCAGCAGAGGGGCAGGTGCTGAAGCTTTCTTT. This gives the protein CASRGAGAEAFF.

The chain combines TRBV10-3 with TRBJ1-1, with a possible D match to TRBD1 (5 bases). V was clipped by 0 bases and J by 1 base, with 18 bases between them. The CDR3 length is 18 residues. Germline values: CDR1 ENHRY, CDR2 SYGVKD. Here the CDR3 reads CAISESRGRDTANTEAFF. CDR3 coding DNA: TGTGCCATCAGTGAGTCGCGGGGCAGGGATACGGCGAACACTGAAGCTTTCTTT.

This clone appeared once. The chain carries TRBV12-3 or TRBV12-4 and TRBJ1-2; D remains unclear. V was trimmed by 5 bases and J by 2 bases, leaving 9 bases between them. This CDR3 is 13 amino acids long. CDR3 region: CASSLTGNYGYTF. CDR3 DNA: TGTGCCAGCAGTCTCACCGGGAACTATGGCTACACCTTC.

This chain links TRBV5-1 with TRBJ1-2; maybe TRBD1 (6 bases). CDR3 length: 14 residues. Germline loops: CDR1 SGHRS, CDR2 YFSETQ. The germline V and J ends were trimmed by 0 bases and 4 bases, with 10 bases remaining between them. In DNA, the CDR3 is TGCGCCAGCAGCTTGGACACAGGGACCTATGGCTACACCTTC. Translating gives CASSLDTGTYGYTF.

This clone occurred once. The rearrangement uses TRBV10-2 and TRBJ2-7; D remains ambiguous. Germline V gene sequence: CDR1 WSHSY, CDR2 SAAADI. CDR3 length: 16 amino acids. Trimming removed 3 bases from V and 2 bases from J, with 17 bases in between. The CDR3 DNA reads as TGCGCCAGCAGTGACTCCGGTCTCCCCTACCCCTACGAGCAGTACTTC. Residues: CASSDSGLPYPYEQYF.

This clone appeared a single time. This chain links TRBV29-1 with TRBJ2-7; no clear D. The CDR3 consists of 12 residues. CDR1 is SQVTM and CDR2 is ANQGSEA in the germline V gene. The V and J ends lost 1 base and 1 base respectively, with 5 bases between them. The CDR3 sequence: CSVEVDSYEQYF. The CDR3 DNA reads TGCAGCGTTGAAGTAGATTCCTACGAGCAGTACTTC.

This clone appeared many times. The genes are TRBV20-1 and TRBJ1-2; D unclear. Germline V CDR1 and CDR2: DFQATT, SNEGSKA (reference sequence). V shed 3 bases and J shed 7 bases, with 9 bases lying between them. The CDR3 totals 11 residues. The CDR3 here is CSASTEGGYTF. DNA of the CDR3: TGCAGTGCTAGCACAGAAGGTGGCTACACCTTC.

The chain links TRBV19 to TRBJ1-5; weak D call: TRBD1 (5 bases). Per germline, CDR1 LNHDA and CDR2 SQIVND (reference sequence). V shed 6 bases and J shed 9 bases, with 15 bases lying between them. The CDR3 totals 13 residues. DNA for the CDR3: TGTGCCAGTAGCCCGGGGGGACGGGCGCCCCAGCATTTT. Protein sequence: CASSPGGRAPQHF.

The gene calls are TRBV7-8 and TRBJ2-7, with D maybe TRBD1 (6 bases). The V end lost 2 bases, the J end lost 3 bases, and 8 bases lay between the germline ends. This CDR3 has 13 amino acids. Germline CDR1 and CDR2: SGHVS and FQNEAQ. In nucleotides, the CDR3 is TGTGCCAGCAGCTTAACAGGGAACTACGAGCAGTACTTC. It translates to CASSLTGNYEQYF.

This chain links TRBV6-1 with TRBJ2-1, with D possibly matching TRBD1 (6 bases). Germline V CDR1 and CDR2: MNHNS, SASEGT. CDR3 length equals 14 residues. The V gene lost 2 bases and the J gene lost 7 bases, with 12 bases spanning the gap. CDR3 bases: TGTGCCAGCAGTGAATGGCAGGGGCGAAATGAGCAGTTCTTC. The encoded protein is CASSEWQGRNEQFF.

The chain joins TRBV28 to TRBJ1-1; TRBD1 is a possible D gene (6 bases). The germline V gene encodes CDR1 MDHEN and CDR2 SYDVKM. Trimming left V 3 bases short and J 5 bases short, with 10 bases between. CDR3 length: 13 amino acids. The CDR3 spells CASSLRQGTEAFF. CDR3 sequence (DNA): TGTGCCAGCAGTTTGCGGCAGGGGACTGAAGCTTTCTTT.

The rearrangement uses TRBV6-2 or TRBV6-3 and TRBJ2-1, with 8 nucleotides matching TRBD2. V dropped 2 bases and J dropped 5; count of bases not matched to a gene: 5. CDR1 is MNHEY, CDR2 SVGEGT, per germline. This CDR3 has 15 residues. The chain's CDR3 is CASSYAGGGHNEQFF. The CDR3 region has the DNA TGTGCCAGCAGTTACGCCGGGGGGGGTCACAATGAGCAGTTCTTC.

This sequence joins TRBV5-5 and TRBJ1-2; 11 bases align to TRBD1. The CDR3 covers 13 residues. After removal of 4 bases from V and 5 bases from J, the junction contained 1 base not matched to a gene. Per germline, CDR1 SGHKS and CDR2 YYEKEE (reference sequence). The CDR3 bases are TGTGCCAGCAGCGGACAGGGGGCGTATGGCTACACCTTC. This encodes CASSGQGAYGYTF.

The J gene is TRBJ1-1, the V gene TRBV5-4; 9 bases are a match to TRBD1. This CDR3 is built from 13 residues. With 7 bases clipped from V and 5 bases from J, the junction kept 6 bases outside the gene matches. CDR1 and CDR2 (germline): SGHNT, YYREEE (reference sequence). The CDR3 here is CASGGQGLTEAFF. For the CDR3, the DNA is TGTGCCAGCGGGGGACAGGGCCTTACTGAAGCTTTCTTT.

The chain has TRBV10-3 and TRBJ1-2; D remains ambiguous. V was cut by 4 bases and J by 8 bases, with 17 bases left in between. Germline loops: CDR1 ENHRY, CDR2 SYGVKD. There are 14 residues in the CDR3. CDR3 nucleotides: TGTGCCATCAGTGCGGCGAGCCAGGCCTCCGGCTACACCTTC. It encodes CAISAASQASGYTF.

The CDR3: CASSLSSSYEQYF. In DNA form, the CDR3 reads TGCGCCAGCAGCTTGTCGTCCTCCTACGAGCAGTACTTC. The chain joins TRBV5-1 to TRBJ2-7; unclear D gene. This CDR3 has 13 amino acids. The germline V gene encodes CDR1 SGHRS and CDR2 YFSETQ. V was pared by 1 base and J by 0 bases, with 5 bases between.

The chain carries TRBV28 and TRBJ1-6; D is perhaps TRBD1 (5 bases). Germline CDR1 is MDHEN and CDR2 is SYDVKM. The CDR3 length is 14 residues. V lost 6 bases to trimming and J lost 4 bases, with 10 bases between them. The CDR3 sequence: CASSRTLYNSPLHF. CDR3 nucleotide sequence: TGTGCCAGCAGCCGGACACTATATAATTCACCCCTCCACTTT.